The 12 T cell receptor beta chains below were found in one sample sequenced in a study of cytomegalovirus exposure and HLA in healthy donors (dated by TCRdb to about 2017). To prepare the library, the immunoSEQ multiplex PCR assay was applied. The table was pulled from immuneACCESS by TCRdb, which kept in-frame rearrangements only. Such tables lose some clones; where checked, under half of the loss comes from unresolved V genes, and the rest has no known cause. The sample contains a few hundred thousand clones, approximately 85% of them found a single time. Roughly 0.96% of the sample goes to the ten largest clones. Sequencing was performed on PBMCs. These receptors all stem from a man aged 25-45 years in good health and CMV-seronegative.

V and J are TRBV5-4 and TRBJ1-2; 7 nucleotides line up with TRBD1. The V gene's germline CDR1 is SGHNT and CDR2 YYREEE (reference sequence). The CDR3 extends over 14 amino acids. V shed 5 bases and J 4 bases; nucleotides not matched to a gene: 8. The CDR3 spells CASRRDSLFYGYTF. The DNA for the CDR3 is TGTGCCAGCAGGCGGGACAGCCTATTCTATGGCTACACCTTC.

The rearrangement uses TRBV2 and TRBJ2-3; D is possibly TRBD2 (6 bases). Germline V gene lookup returns CDR1 SNHLY and CDR2 FYNNEI. V lost 5 bases and J 4 bases, leaving 10 bases between the germline ends. CDR3 length: 13 amino acids. CDR3 coding DNA: TGTGCCAGCAGTCGCACTAGCCCAGATACGCAGTATTTT. It yields the protein CASSRTSPDTQYF.

This chain uses TRBV30 with TRBJ2-3; 12 bases map to TRBD2. CDR1 is GTSNPN, CDR2 SVGIG, per germline (reference sequence). The ends lost 0 bases at V and 7 bases at J; junction bases unmatched: 17. CDR3 size: 19 residues. DNA of the CDR3: TGTGCCTGGAGTGTCAGCCTAGCGGGGGGGCGATGGTCGCGATATACGCAGTATTTT. It encodes CAWSVSLAGGRWSRYTQYF. Filled out from reference TRBV30 and TRBJ2-3, the complete variable domain reads SQTIHQWPATLVQPVGSPLSLECTVEGTSNPNLYWYRQAAGRGLQLLFYSVGIGQISSEVPQNLSASRPQDRQFILSSKKLLLSDSGFYLCAWSVSLAGGRWSRYTQYFGPGTRLTVL.

This rearrangement joins TRBV19 to TRBJ1-5; D perhaps matches TRBD1 (6 bases). The CDR3 runs to 15 residues. V was cut by 4 bases and J by 0 bases, with 10 bases left in between. The germline CDR1 and CDR2 sequences are LNHDA and SQIVND (reference sequence). The CDR3 here is CASSNTGPSNQPQHF. The CDR3, as DNA: TGTGCCAGTAGTAACACAGGGCCTAGCAATCAGCCCCAGCATTTT. Drawing the rest from reference TRBV19 and TRBJ1-5, the complete variable domain is DGGITQSPKYLFRKEGQNVTLSCEQNLNHDAMYWYRQDPGQGLRLIYYSQIVNDFQKGDIAEGYSVSREKKESFPLTVTSAQKNPTAFYLCASSNTGPSNQPQHFGDGTRLSIL.

The rearrangement links TRBV11-2 to TRBJ2-7; 8 bases align to TRBD1. This CDR3 region has 16 residues. Trimming at V came to 8 bases and at J to 0 bases, leaving 12 bases not matched to a gene. Germline CDR1 and CDR2: SGHAT and FQNNGV. CDR3: CASGPFRGQVSYEQYF. In nucleotides, the CDR3 is TGTGCCAGCGGGCCTTTTAGGGGACAGGTCTCCTACGAGCAGTACTTC.

The CDR3 protein is CASRGPGNGYTF. DNA for the CDR3: TGTGCCAGCAGGGGGCCAGGGAATGGCTACACCTTC. This chain uses TRBV5-4 with TRBJ1-2; a possible D gene is TRBD1 (5 bases). The CDR3 length is 12 residues. From germline, CDR1 is SGHNT and CDR2 YYREEE (reference sequence). V shed 5 bases and J shed 6 bases, with 11 bases lying between them. The full variable domain, in which reference TRBV5-4 and TRBJ1-2 provide the parts outside the CDR3, is ETGVTQSPTHLIKTRGQQVTLRCSSQSGHNTVSWYQQALGQGPQFIFQYYREEENGRGNFPPRFSGLQFPNYSSELNVNALELDDSALYLCASRGPGNGYTFGSGTRLTVV.

This clone was seen once. The chain has TRBV6-5 and TRBJ1-2; D might be TRBD1 (6 bases). Germline V gene data show CDR1 as MNHEY and CDR2 as SVGAGI. The CDR3 length is 15 residues. Trimming pared 5 bases from V and 5 bases from J, leaving 18 bases between. The CDR3 DNA reads TGTGCCAGCAGTCCCTCACAGGGTTCACTGTATGGCTACACCTTC. Its translation: CASSPSQGSLYGYTF.

This rearrangement joins TRBV30 to TRBJ2-7; TRBD1 matches at 10 bases. The CDR3 runs to 13 residues. The J segment lost 3 bases and the V segment lost 4 bases, leaving 3 bases of the junction unmatched. Per germline, CDR1 GTSNPN and CDR2 SVGIG (reference sequence). CDR3 residues: CAWTRTGGYEQYF. In DNA, the CDR3 is TGTGCCTGGACCCGGACAGGGGGCTACGAGCAGTACTTC.

The V gene is TRBV18, the J gene TRBJ1-1; 10 bases map to TRBD1. This CDR3 comprises 15 residues. From germline, CDR1 is KGHSH and CDR2 LQKENI. With V trimmed by 4 bases and J by 6 bases, 8 bases remained unmatched. Here the CDR3 reads CASSLSGTGAPEAFF. Here the CDR3 DNA reads TGTGCCAGCTCACTATCCGGGACAGGGGCCCCTGAAGCTTTCTTT.

This clone was counted a few times. J is TRBJ2-7 and V is TRBV11-2; 7 nucleotides agree with TRBD1. The CDR3 runs to 15 residues. V lost 1 base and J lost 3; bases outside the gene matches: 6. CDR1 is SGHAT and CDR2 is FQNNGV in the germline V gene. The CDR3 region has the DNA TGTGCCAGCAGCTTAGTAGTGACAGGGAGCTACGAGCAGTACTTC. Translation: CASSLVVTGSYEQYF.

This chain joins TRBV4-2 and TRBJ2-5, with 9 positions matching TRBD1. J was trimmed by 4 bases and V by 3 bases; bases with no gene match: 3. The V gene's germline CDR1 is LGHNA and CDR2 YNFKEQ. The CDR3 contains 14 residues. CDR3 nucleotides: TGTGCCAGCAGCCAGGGACAGGGAGTAGAGACCCAGTACTTC. This encodes CASSQGQGVETQYF.

This chain joins TRBV18 and TRBJ1-2; D perhaps matches TRBD1 (6 bases). Trimming took off 6 bases at V and 2 bases at J, with 19 bases between the two ends. The CDR3 covers 16 residues. Per germline, CDR1 KGHSH and CDR2 LQKENI. DNA for the CDR3: TGTGCCAGCTCGCCTTTGGACAGCCCCGAAAACTATGGCTACACCTTC. Its translation: CASSPLDSPENYGYTF.